This T cell receptor beta chain was observed in a study of prognosis after radiotherapy for stage I lung cancer. The genomic DNA TCR beta CDR3 region underwent two rounds of multiplex PCR. The first round of PCR was done with primers that matched each TRBV and TRBJ gene. One entry per CDR3 protein results from TCRdb running MiXCR on the multiplex PCR reads. Among nearly 35,000 distinct CDR3 sequences, under 35% were seen once, and the ten largest hold around a sixth. This CDR3 is built from 12 residues. CDR1 and CDR2 (germline): LNHNV, YYDKDF (reference sequence). The V end was cut by 6 bases, the J end by 9 bases, with 15 bases between. Remarks on this clonotype: Its matching antigen is unknown.

Study results and limitations: Shannon entropy after stereotactic body radiation therapy was lower in patients who developed distant metastases.

V gene TRBV15 combines with J gene TRBJ2-7; TRBD2 might be the D (6 bases). Sample: PBMCs, taken before or after stereotactic body radiation therapy (not recorded which). The source of this sequence is a donor over 45 with non-small cell lung cancer. This CDR3 is CATSTPGGGQYF. Here the CDR3 DNA reads TGTGCCACCAGTACGCCCGGGGGTGGGCAGTACTTC.